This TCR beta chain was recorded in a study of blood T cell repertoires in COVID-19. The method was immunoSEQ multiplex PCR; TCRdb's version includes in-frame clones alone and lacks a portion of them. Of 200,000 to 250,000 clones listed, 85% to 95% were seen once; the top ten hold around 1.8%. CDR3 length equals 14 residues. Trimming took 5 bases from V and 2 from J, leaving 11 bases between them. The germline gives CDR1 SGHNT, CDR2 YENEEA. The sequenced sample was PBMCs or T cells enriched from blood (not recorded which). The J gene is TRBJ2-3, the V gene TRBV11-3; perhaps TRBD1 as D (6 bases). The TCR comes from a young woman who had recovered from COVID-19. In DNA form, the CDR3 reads TGTGCCAGCAGCGATACAGGGAACACAGATACGCAGTATTTT. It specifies CASSDTGNTDTQYF.